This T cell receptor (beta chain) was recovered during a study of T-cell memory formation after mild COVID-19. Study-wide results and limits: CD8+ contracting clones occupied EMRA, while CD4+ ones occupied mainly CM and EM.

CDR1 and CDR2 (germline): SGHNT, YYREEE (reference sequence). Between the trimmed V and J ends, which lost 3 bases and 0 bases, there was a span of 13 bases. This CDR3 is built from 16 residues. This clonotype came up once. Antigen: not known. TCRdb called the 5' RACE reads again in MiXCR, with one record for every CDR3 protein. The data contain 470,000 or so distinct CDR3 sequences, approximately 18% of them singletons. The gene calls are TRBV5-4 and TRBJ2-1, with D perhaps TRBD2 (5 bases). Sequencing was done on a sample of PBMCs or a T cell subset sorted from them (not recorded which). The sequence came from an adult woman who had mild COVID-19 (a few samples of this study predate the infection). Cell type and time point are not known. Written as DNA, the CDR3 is TGTGCCAGCAGCTCGGCGGAGCGGCGCTCCTACAATGAGCAGTTCTTC. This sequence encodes CASSSAERRSYNEQFF.